This T cell receptor beta chain is drawn from a study of T cells in Graves' hyperthyroidism and ophthalmopathy. Across the whole study: Before treatment of any kind, peripheral blood was taken at initial diagnosis.

Amplified regions were TCR beta CDR3 sequences from RNA transcripts. The study used the HTBI primer set for a first-round RT-PCR of the TCR CDR3. TCRdb processed the multiplex PCR reads anew with MiXCR; each CDR3 protein has one entry. The sample lists about 840,000 distinct CDR3 sequences, over 35% occurring once. Researchers barred patients who had uncontrolled infection, other autoimmune disease, pregnancy or lactation. Orbital computed tomography and thyroid ultrasound, together with serum TRAb and thyroxine and clinical symptoms, were used for diagnoses. The germline gives CDR1 SEHNR, CDR2 FQNEAQ (reference sequence). This CDR3 has 14 amino acids. In its sample, this clonotype was seen many times. Sequence at one end of the junction differs from germline and may be a read error.

The clonotype comes from a young man with Graves' hyperthyroidism. The rearrangement joins TRBV7-9 to TRBJ2-6; the D is unclear. Sequences were obtained from blood. CDR3 nucleotide sequence: TGCGCCAGCAGCCAAGGCTCTGGGGCCAACGTCCTGACTTTC. Amino acid sequence: CASSQGSGANVLTF.